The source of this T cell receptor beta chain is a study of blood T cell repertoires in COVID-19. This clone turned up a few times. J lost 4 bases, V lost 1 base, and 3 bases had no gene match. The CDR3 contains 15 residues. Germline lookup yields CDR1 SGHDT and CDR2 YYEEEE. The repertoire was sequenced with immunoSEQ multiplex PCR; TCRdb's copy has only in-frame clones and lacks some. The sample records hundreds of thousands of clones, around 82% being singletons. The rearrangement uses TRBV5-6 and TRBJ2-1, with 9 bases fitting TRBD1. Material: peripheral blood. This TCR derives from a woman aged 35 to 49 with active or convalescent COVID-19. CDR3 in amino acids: CASSLRDRVYNEQFF. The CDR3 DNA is TGTGCCAGCAGCTTGCGGGACAGGGTGTACAATGAGCAGTTCTTC. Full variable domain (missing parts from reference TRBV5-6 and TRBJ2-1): DAGVTQSPTHLIKTRGQQVTLRCSPKSGHDTVSWYQQALGQGPQFIFQYYEEEERQRGNFPDRFSGHQFPNYSSELNVNALLLGDSALYLCASSLRDRVYNEQFFGPGTRLTVL.